A single sample gave rise to the 7 T cell receptor beta chains below, sequenced in a study of blood T cell repertoires in COVID-19 (dated by TCRdb to about 2020). Library construction relied on the immunoSEQ multiplex PCR assay. Imported from immuneACCESS, the table was reduced by TCRdb to in-frame sequences with V and J called. These copies leave out some clones; in studies compared against another copy, an unresolved V gene accounts for under half, and the cause of the remainder is not known. The table for this sample lists a few hundred thousand clones; approximately 90% of them were counted only once. The top ten clones comprise approximately 1.1% of the sample. Sequenced input: PBMCs or T cells enriched from blood (not recorded which). The receptors come from a man aged 25-45 years who had recovered from COVID-19.

The chain links TRBV7-2 to TRBJ2-1; D might be TRBD1 (6 bases). The germline V gene has CDR1 SGHTA and CDR2 FQGNSA. Trimming shortened V by 5 bases and J by 0 bases, and 14 bases separated the two germline ends. This CDR3 has 16 amino acids. The CDR3 spells CASSPLTGVSYNEQFF. Written as DNA, the CDR3 is TGTGCCAGCAGCCCGCTGACAGGCGTCTCCTACAATGAGCAGTTCTTC.

This rearrangement joins TRBV4-1 to TRBJ2-7; maybe TRBD2 (6 bases). Looked up from germline, CDR1 is MGHRA and CDR2 is YSYEKL. The V gene lost 4 bases and the J gene lost 4 bases, with 14 bases spanning the gap. CDR3 size: 14 residues. The CDR3 sequence is CASSPTHGGYEQYF. CDR3 nucleotide sequence: TGCGCCAGCAGCCCAACGCACGGGGGTTACGAGCAGTACTTC.

The chain employs TRBV10-3 and TRBJ1-2; a possible D gene is TRBD1 (5 bases). The CDR3 has 14 residues. Germline CDR1 is ENHRY and CDR2 is SYGVKD. The V end lost 2 bases, the J end lost 2 bases, and 9 bases lay between the germline ends. CDR3 coding DNA: TGTGCCATCAGTGAGATCCCAGGGAACTATGGCTACACCTTC. Its protein is CAISEIPGNYGYTF.

This clone was observed a few times. The V call is TRBV7-9, the J call TRBJ2-7; D not certain. The CDR3 totals 13 residues. Germline V CDR1 and CDR2: SEHNR, FQNEAQ (reference sequence). The V end was cut by 5 bases, the J end by 2 bases, with 10 bases between. CDR3 amino acids: CASSEIAAYEQYF. The CDR3 bases are TGTGCCAGCAGCGAAATAGCAGCCTACGAGCAGTACTTC.

The chain links TRBV30 to TRBJ1-5, with D possibly being TRBD1 (6 bases). Trimming pared 4 bases from V and 4 bases from J, leaving 11 bases between. The germline gives CDR1 GTSNPN, CDR2 SVGIG (reference sequence). The length of the CDR3 is 13 residues. The CDR3 DNA follows: TGTGCCTGGAACGTAGGGGGTAATCAGCCCCAGCATTTT. It specifies CAWNVGGNQPQHF.

The chain combines TRBV27 with TRBJ2-6; TRBD1 agrees at 10 bases. The trim removed 5 bases at V and 1 base at J, leaving 11 bases unmatched. CDR3 length equals 19 residues. The germline V gene encodes CDR1 MNHEY and CDR2 SMNVEV (reference sequence). The DNA for the CDR3 is TGTGCCAGCAGTCCTGGGACAGGGGCCCTAGGGTCTGGGGCCAACGTCCTGACTTTC. It encodes CASSPGTGALGSGANVLTF.

J is TRBJ1-6 and V is TRBV13, with a tentative D call TRBD1 (5 bases). Per the germline V gene, CDR1 is PRHDT and CDR2 is FYEKMQ (reference sequence). V lost 5 bases to trimming and J lost 3 bases, with 17 bases between them. The CDR3 is 17 amino acids. CDR3 DNA sequence: TGTGCCAGCAGCACATTTGGGTCCGGGGGCTATAATTCACCCCTCCACTTT. This gives the protein CASSTFGSGGYNSPLHF.